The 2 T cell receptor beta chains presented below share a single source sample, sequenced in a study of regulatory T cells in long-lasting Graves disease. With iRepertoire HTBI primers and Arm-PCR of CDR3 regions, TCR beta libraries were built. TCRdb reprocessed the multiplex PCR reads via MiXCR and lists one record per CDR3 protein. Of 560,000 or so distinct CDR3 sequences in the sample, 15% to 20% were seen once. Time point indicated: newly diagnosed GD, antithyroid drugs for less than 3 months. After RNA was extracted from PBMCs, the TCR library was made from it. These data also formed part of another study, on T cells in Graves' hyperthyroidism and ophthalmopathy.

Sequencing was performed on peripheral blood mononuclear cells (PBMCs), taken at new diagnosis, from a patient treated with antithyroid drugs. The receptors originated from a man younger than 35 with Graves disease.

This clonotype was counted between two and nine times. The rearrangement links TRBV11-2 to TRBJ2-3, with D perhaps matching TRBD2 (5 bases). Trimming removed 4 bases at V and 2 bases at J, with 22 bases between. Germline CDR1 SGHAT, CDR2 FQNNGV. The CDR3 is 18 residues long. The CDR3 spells CASSYPRDRPRHTDTQYF. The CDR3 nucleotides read TGTGCCAGCAGCTACCCCCGGGATCGGCCTAGACACACAGATACGCAGTATTTT.

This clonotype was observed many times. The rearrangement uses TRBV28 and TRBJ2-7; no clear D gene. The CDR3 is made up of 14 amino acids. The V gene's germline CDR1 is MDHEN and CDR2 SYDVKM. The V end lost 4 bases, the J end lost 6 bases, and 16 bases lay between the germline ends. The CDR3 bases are TGTGCCAGCAGTTCCAGGCACGGGCTCCTCGAGCAGTACTTC. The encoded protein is CASSSRHGLLEQYF.